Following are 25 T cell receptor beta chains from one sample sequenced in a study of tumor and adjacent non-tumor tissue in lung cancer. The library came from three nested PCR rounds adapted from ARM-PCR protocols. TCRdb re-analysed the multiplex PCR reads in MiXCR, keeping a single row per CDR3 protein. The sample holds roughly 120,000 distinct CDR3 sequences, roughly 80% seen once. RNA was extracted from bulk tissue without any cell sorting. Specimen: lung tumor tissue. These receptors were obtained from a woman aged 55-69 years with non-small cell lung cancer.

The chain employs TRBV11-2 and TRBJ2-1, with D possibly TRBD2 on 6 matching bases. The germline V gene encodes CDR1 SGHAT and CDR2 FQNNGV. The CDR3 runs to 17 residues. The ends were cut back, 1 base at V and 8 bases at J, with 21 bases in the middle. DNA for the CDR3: TGTGCCAGCAGCTTAGGTTTATCCGGGAGTAGGGTTGATGAGCAGTTCTTC. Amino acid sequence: CASSLGLSGSRVDEQFF. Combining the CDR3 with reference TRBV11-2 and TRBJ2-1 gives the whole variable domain EAGVAQSPRYKIIEKRQSVAFWCNPISGHATLYWYQQILGQGPKLLIQFQNNGVVDDSQLPKDRFSAERLKGVDSTLKIQPAKLEDSAVYLCASSLGLSGSRVDEQFFGPGTRLTVL.

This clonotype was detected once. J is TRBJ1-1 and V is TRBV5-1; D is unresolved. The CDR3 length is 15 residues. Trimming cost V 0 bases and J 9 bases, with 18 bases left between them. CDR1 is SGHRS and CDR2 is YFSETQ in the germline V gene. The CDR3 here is CASSLEGDRKTKAFF. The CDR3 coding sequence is TGCGCCAGCAGCTTGGAAGGAGATCGTAAAACTAAAGCTTTCTTT.

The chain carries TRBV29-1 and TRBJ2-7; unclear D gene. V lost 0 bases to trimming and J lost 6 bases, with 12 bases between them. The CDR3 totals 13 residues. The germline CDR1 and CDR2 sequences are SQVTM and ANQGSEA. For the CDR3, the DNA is TGCAGCGTTGAAGAGGGTATGTACGGCGAGCAGTACTTC. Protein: CSVEEGMYGEQYF.

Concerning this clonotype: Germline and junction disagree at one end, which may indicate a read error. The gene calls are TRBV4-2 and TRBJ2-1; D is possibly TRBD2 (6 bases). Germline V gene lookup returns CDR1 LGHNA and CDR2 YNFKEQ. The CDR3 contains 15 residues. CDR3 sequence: CASSQGDSAGNEQFF. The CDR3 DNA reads TGTGCCAGCAGTCAAGGGGACTCCGCGGGCAATGAGCAGTTCTTC.

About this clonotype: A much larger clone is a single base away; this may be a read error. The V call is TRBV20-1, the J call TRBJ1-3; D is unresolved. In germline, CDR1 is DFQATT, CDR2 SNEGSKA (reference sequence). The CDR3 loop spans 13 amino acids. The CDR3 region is CRALTKTGNTIYF. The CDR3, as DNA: TGCAGGGCTTTGACAAAAACTGGAAACACCATATATTTT.

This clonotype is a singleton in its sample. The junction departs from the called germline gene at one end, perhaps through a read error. The CDR3 DNA is TGTGCCAGCAGACTTGGATTCAACACCGGTGAGCTGTTTTTT. Translation: CASRLGFNTGELFF. The genes are TRBV12-3 or TRBV12-4 and TRBJ2-2; D is unresolved. The CDR3 length is 14 residues.

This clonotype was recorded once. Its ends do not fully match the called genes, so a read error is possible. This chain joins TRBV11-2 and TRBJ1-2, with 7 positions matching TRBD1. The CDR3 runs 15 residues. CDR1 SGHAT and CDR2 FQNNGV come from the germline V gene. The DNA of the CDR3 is TGTGCCAGCAACTTAATACGGGACAGCCCGCATGACTACACCTTC. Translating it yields CASNLIRDSPHDYTF.

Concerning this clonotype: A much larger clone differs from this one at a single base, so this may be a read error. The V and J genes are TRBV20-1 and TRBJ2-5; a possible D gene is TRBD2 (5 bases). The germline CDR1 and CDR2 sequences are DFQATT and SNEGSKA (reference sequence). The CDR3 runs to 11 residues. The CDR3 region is CGATRESAQYF. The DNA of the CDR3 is TGCGGTGCCACCCGGGAATCGGCCCAGTACTTC.

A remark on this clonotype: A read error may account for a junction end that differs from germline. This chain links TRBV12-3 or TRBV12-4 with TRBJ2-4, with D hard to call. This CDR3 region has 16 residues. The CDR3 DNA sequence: TGTGCCAGCAGTTTAGACCAGAAAGGGATGAGGAACATTCATTACTTC. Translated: CASSLDQKGMRNIHYF.

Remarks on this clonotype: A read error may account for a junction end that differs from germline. CDR3 coding DNA: TGTGCCAGCAGAAAAGCCGGGGGAAGTGAAAAACTGTTTTTC. Its translation: CASRKAGGSEKLFF. J is TRBJ1-4 and V is TRBV6-2 or TRBV6-3, with a weak D call TRBD1 (5 bases). CDR1 and CDR2 (germline): MNHEY, SVGEGT. The CDR3 is made up of 14 amino acids.

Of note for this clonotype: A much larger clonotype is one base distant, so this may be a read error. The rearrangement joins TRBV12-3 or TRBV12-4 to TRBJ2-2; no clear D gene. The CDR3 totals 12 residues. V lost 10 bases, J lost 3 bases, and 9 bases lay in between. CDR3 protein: CAISDDTGELFF. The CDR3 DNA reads TGTGCCATCTCAGACGACACCGGGGAGCTGTTTTTT.

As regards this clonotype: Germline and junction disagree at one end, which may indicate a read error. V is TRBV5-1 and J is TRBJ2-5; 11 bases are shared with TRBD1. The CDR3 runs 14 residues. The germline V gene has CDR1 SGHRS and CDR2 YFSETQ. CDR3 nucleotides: TGCGCCAGCAGCATGGGACAGGGGGAAGAGACCCAGTGCTTC. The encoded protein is CASSMGQGEETQCF.

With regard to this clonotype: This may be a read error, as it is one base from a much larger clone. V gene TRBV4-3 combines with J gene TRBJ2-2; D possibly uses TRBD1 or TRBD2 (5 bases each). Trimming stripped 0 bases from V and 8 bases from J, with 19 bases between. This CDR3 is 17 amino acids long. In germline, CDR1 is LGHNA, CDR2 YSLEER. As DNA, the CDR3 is TGCGCCAGCAGCCAAGATGGAAACACGGGGCATCAAGGGGAGCTGTTTTTT. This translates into CASSQDGNTGHQGELFF.

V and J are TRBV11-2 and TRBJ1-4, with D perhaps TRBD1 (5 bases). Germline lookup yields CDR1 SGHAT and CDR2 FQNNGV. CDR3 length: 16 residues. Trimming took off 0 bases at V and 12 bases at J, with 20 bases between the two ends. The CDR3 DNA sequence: TGTGCCAGCAGCTTAGAAAGTTGGTGGGCCAAAGGGGAACTGTTTTTT. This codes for CASSLESWWAKGELFF.

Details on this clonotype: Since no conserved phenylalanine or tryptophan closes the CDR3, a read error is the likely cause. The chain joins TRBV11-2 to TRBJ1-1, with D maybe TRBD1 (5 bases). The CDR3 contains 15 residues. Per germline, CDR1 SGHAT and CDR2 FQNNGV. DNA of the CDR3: TGTGCCAACAGCCCTTGGGACGGCCAGTACACTGAAGCTTTCTAT. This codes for CANSPWDGQYTEAFY.

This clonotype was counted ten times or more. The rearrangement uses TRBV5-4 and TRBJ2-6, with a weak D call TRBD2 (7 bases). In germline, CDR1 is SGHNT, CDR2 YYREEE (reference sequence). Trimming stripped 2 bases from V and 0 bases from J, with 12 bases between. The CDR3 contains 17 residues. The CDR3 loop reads CASSFGGRSSGANVLTF. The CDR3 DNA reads TGTGCCAGCAGCTTCGGGGGGCGCAGCTCTGGGGCCAACGTCCTGACTTTC.

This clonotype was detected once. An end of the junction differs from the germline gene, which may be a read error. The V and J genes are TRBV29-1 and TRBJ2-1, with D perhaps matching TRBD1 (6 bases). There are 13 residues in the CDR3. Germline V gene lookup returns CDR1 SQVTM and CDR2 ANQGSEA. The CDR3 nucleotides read TGCAGCGTGAAGGGACATGGTAACAATGGGCAGTTCTTC. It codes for CSVKGHGNNGQFF.

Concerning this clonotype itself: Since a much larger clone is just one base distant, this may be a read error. The CDR3 protein is CASSLGGAGRDVSKNIQYF. CDR3 sequence (DNA): TGTGCCAGCAGCCTCGGGGGAGCGGGACGCGACGTATCCAAAAACATTCAGTACTTC. The chain employs TRBV6-2 or TRBV6-3 and TRBJ2-4; 7 positions agree with TRBD2. This CDR3 has 19 amino acids. Germline CDR1 and CDR2: MNHEY and SVGEGT. Losses at the gene ends were 6 bases for V and 2 bases for J; bases not matched to a gene: 19.

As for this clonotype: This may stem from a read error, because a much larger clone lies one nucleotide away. Here the CDR3 reads CSSSSRNSNQPQHF. CDR3 nucleotides: TGCTCCAGCAGCTCCAGGAATAGCAATCAGCCCCAGCATTTT. V and J are TRBV5-1 and TRBJ1-5; D is uncertain. CDR3 size: 14 residues. Germline V gives CDR1 SGHRS, CDR2 YFSETQ.

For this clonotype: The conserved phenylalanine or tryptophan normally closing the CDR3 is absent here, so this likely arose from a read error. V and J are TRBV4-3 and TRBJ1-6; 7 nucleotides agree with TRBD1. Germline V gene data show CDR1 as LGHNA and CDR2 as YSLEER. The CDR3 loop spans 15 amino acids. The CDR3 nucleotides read TGTGCCAGCAGCCCCGGGGACAGTGGAAATTCACCCCTCCACATT. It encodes CASSPGDSGNSPLHI.

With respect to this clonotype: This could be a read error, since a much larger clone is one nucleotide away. CDR3 sequence: CVSSETRGDYGYTF. DNA of the CDR3: TGTGTCAGCAGTGAAACCAGGGGAGACTATGGCTACACCTTC. V and J are TRBV6-1 and TRBJ1-2, with D possibly matching TRBD1 (6 bases). Germline V CDR1 and CDR2: MNHNS, SASEGT. This CDR3 is 14 amino acids long.

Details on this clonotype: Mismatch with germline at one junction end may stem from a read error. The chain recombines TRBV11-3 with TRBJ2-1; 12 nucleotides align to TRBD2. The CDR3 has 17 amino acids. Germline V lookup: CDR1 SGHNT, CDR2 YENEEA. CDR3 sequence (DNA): TGTGCCAGCACCTTAGAGTTGACTAGCGGGAGCCACAATGACCAGCTATTC. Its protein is CASTLELTSGSHNDQLF.

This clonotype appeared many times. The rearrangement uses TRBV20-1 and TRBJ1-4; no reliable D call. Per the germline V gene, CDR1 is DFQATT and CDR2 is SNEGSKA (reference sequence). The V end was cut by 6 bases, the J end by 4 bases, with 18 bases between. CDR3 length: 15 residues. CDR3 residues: CSAEAGGLFNEKLFF. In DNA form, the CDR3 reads TGCAGTGCAGAAGCCGGCGGCTTATTTAATGAAAAACTGTTTTTT.

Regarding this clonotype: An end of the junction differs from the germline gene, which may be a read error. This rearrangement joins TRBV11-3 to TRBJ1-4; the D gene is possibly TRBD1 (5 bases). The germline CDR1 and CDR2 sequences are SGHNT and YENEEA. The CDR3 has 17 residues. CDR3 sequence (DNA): TGTGCCAGCAGCTTTGACAGCCTAGGTGCAACTAATGCAAAACTGTTTTTT. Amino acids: CASSFDSLGATNAKLFF.

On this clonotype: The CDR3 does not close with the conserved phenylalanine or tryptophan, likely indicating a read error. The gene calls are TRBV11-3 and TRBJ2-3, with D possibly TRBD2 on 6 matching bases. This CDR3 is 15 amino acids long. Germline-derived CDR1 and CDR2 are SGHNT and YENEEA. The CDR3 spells CDSSPAGQGGHTQYY. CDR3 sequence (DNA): TGTGACAGTAGCCCCGCCGGGCAGGGAGGTCATACGCAGTATTAT.